This T cell receptor beta chain comes out of a study of shared clonotypes between healthy human individuals. At the level of the study: Ranging from 18 to 49 in age, donors were two women and a few men.

CD45RA-negative memory and CD45RA+ naive subsets were split from the CD4+ cells. This table comes from immunoSEQ multiplex PCR, and its TCRdb copy is limited to in-frame clones, with some not included. The data hold approximately 2.1 million clones, with more than 85% observed a single time. From germline, CDR1 is MGHRA and CDR2 YSYEKL. The length of the CDR3 is 16 residues. Trimming removed 0 bases from V and 3 bases from J, with 12 bases in between. This clonotype originated in a man between 18 and 35 years old in good health. Some clones in this sample may be carry-over from other donors' samples. Sequenced input: naive CD4+ T cells from PBMCs. Regarding subset: CD45RA+ positively selected. The rearrangement uses TRBV4-1 and TRBJ2-1; tentative D call: TRBD2 (5 bases). The CDR3 nucleotides read TGCGCCAGCAGCCAAGAGGTAGGCGGGTACTACAATGAGCAGTTCTTC. It codes for CASSQEVGGYYNEQFF.